This T cell receptor beta chain was observed in a study of neoadjuvant anti-PD-1 for oral cavity cancer listed by TCRdb under 2021. Study-wide context: Before curative-intent surgical resection, most patients were given three to four biweekly doses of nivolumab at 3 mg/kg. Patients without progression received a fourth nivolumab dose around day 43 and underwent definitive surgical resection on days 50-56. Patients with complete response, partial response or stable disease by RECIST 1.1 were defined as responders, whereas patients with progression were defined as non-responders. A roughly 33% response rate was observed in the parent correlative cohort, in which around 13 patients were included. What the work shows at the level of the full study, not this receptor alone: Only three patients per response group were included in the TCR analyses, and larger cohorts for validation were called for by the authors. Higher pretreatment blood TCRbeta clonality and lower post-treatment tumor TCRbeta clonality were correlated with higher pretreatment blood Treg/Th17 ratios. After neoadjuvant nivolumab, significantly higher T cell clonality (Gini index) was found within PBMCs in non-responders than in responders.

What the time point label conveys for this sample: before neoadjuvant nivolumab. Patients had been newly diagnosed with stage II-IVA oral cavity squamous cell carcinoma, and no prior systemic or radiation treatment had been given to the patients. Everyone in the cohort had locally advanced, HPV-negative oral cavity squamous cell carcinoma. Peripheral blood mononuclear cells were analyzed directly, without maintenance or expansion in culture. Samples came from a longitudinal correlative study of a single-arm phase II trial of neoadjuvant nivolumab in oral cavity squamous cell carcinoma. Genomic DNA-based TCRbeta sequencing was performed on subject-matched pre- and post-treatment PBMCs and tumors from three responders and three non-responders. Peripheral blood mononuclear cells were collected once before nivolumab treatment and again after treatment, at the time of surgery. The Maxwell RSC DNA from Cells kit was used to isolate genomic DNA from PBMCs.

About this clone itself: The target of this receptor is not known. Qualities for individual bases were not recorded, and no much larger clone is one base off.

Taken from the germline V gene, the CDR1 and CDR2 loops are SGHAT and FQNNGV. The V end loses 2 bases and the J end loses 4 bases, and a stretch of 9 bases separates them. Counted from cysteine to phenylalanine, this CDR3 has 14 amino acids. Solely the CDR3 DNA is kept, with 42 bases framed from the first base. For deep sequencing of PBMC libraries, mostly 480 ng of input genomic DNA was used, and six replicates were run per sample. The immunoSEQ hsTCRbeta kit was used to prepare TCRbeta libraries according to the manufacturer's instructions. Sequencing of the completed libraries took place using an Illumina NovaSeq 6000 S4 flow cell after they had been pooled to about 3 nM. Turning to the authors' computational methods: The immunoSEQ Analyzer handled quality control and preprocessing of the raw data. The analysis was limited to productive rearrangements, and each clonotype was defined by a unique CDR3 amino acid sequence. Repertoire clonality was estimated as the Gini-Simpson index, computed with the R package tcR. Student's t test was used to compare Gini indices, and Pearson correlation was used to assess associations with tumor size change. TCRdb took over this immuneACCESS table, retaining in-frame rearrangements with V and J assigned. Such tables are incomplete; in checked studies, under half of the missing clones stem from an unresolved V gene, and the remainder is unexplained. D and trimming come from the DNA, and the V and J calls and clone size come from that table. The sample table lists 11,000 to 15,000 clones, roughly 74% of them with a count of one. Just under 3% of the sample belongs to the ten largest clones.

This receptor chain uses TRBV11-2 and TRBJ1-3, and possibly TRBD1, on 5 matching bases. The sequenced sample was PBMCs, obtained before nivolumab (anti-PD-1) treatment. The receptor was isolated from a person aged 40 to 85 with oral cavity squamous cell carcinoma. The CDR3 corresponds to CASSLWGVGNTIYF. The sequenced DNA is TGTGCCAGCAGCTTATGGGGGGTCGGAAACACCATATATTTT. Where the CDR3 stops, the reference TRBV11-2 and TRBJ1-3 genes take over; the full variable domain is EAGVAQSPRYKIIEKRQSVAFWCNPISGHATLYWYQQILGQGPKLLIQFQNNGVVDDSQLPKDRFSAERLKGVDSTLKIQPAKLEDSAVYLCASSLWGVGNTIYFGEGSWLTVV.